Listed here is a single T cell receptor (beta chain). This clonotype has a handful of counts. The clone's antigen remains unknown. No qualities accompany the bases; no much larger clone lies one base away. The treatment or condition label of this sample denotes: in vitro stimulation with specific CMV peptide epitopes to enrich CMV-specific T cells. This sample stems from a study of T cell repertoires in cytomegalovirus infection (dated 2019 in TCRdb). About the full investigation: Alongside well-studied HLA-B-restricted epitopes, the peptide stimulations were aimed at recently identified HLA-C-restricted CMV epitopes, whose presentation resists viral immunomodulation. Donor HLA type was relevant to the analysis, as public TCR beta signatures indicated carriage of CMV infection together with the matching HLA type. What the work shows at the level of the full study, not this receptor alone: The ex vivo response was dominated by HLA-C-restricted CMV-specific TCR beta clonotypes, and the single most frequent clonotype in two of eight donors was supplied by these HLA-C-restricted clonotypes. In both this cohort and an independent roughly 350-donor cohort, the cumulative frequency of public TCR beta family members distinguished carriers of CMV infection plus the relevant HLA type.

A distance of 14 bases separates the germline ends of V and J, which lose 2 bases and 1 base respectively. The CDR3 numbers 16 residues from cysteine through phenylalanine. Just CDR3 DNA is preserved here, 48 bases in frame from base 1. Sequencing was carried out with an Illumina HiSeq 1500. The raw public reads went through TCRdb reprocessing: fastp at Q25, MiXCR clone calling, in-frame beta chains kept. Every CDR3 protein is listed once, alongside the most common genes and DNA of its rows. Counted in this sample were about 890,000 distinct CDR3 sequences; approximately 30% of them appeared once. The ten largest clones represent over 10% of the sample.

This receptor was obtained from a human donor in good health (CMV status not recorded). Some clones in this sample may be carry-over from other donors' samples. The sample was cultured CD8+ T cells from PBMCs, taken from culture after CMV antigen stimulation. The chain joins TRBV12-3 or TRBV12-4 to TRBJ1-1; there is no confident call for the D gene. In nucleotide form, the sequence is TGTGCCAGCAGTTTATCGTTAACGGTAAGGAACACTGAAGCTTTCTTT. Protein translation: CASSLSLTVRNTEAFF.